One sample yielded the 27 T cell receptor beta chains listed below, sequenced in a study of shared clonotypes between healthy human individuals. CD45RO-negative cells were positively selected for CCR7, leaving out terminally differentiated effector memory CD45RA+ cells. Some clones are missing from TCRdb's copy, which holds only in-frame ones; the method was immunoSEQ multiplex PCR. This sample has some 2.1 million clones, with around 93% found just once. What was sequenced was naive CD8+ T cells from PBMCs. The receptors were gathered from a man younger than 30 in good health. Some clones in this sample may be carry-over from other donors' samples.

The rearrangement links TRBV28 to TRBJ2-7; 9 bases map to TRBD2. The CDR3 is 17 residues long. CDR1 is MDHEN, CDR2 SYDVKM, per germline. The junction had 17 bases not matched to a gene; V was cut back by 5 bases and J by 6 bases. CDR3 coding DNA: TGTGCCAGCAGTCATCCCACCCGCAGCGGGAGGATGTCCGAGCAGTACTTC. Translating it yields CASSHPTRSGRMSEQYF.

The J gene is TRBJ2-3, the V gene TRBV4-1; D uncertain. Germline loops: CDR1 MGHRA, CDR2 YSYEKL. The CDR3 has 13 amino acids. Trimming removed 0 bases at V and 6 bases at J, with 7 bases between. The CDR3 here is CASSQDNIDTQYF. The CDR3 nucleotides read TGCGCCAGCAGCCAAGATAACATCGATACGCAGTATTTT.

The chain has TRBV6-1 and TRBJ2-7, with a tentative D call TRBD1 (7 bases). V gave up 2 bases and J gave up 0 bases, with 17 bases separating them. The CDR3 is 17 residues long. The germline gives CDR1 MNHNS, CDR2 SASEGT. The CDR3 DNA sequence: TGTGCCAGCAGTGAACTCCTCGCGGGACAGACCTCCTACGAGCAGTACTTC. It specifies CASSELLAGQTSYEQYF.

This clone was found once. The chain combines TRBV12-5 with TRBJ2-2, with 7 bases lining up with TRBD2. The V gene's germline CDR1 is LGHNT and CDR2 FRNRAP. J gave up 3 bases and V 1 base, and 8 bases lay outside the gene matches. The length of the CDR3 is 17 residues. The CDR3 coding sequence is TGTGCTAGTGGTTTGGATTCGCTAGCGGACCACACCGGGGAGCTGTTTTTT. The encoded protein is CASGLDSLADHTGELFF. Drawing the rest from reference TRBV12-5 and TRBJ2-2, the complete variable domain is DARVTQTPRHKVTEMGQEVTMRCQPILGHNTVFWYRQTMMQGLELLAYFRNRAPLDDSGMPKDRFSAEMPDATLATLKIQPSEPRDSAVYFCASGLDSLADHTGELFFGEGSRLTVL.

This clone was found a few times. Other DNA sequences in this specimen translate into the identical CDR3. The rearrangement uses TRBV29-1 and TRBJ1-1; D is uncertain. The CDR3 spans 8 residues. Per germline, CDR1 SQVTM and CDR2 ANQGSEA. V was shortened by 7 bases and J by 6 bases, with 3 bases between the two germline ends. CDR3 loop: CSAPEAFF. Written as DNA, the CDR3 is TGCAGCGCCCCTGAAGCTTTCTTT.

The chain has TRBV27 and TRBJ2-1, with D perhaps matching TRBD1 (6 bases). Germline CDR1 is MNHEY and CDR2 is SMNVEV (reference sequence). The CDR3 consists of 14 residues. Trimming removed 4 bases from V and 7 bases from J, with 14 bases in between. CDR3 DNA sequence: TGTGCCAGCAGTTGGGGGCAGGGTGTGAATGAGCAGTTCTTC. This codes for CASSWGQGVNEQFF.

CDR3 bases: TGTGCCAGCAGCTTGTGGTTTTGGGGGAACTACGAGCAGTACTTC. This translates into CASSLWFWGNYEQYF. The chain combines TRBV7-9 with TRBJ2-7, with D tentatively TRBD1 or TRBD2 (5 bases each). The V gene lost 3 bases and the J gene lost 3 bases, with 15 bases spanning the gap. There are 15 residues in the CDR3. Germline values: CDR1 SEHNR, CDR2 FQNEAQ (reference sequence).

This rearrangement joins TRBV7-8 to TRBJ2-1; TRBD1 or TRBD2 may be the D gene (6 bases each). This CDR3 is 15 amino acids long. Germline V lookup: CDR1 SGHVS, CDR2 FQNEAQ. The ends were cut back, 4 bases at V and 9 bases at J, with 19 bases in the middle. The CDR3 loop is CASSSKGGTFGEQFF. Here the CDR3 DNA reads TGTGCCAGCAGCTCGAAGGGGGGTACTTTCGGTGAGCAGTTCTTC.

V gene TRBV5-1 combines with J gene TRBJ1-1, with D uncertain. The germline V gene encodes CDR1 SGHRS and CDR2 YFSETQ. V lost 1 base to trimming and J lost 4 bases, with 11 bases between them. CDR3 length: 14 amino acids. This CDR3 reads CASSLTDRATEAFF. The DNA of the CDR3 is TGCGCCAGCAGCTTGACGGACCGGGCCACTGAAGCTTTCTTT.

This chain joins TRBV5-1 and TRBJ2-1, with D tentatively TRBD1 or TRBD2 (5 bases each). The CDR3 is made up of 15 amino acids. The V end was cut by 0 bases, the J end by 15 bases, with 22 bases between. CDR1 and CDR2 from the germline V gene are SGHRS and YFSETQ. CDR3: CASSLDDGSRDLRFF. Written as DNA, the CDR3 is TGCGCCAGCAGCTTGGACGACGGGTCCAGGGACCTTCGGTTCTTC.

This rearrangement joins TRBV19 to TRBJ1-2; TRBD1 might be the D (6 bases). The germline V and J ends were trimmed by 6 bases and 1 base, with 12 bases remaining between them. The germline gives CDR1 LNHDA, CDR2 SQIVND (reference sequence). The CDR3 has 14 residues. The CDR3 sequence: CASSLEQGNYGYTF. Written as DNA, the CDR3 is TGTGCCAGTAGCCTCGAACAGGGTAACTATGGCTACACCTTC.

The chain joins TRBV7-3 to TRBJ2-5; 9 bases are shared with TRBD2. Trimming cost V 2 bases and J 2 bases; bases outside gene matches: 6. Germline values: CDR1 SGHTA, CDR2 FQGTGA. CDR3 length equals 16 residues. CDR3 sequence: CASSLGVAGAQETQYF. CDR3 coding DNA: TGTGCCAGCAGCTTAGGGGTAGCGGGGGCGCAAGAGACCCAGTACTTC.

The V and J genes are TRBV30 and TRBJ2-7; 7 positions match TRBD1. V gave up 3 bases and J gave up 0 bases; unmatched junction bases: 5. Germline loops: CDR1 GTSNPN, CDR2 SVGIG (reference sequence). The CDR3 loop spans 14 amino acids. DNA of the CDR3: TGTGCCTGGAGGTTGGCAGGGGGCTCCTACGAGCAGTACTTC. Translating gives CAWRLAGGSYEQYF.

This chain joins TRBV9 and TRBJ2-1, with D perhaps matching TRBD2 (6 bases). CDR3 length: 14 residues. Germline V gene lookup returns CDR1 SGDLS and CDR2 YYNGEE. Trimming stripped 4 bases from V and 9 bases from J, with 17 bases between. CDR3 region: CASSPLREKTEQFF. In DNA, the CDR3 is TGTGCCAGCAGCCCCCTCCGGGAGAAGACTGAGCAGTTCTTC. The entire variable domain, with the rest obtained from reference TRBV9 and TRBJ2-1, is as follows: DSGVTQTPKHLITATGQRVTLRCSPRSGDLSVYWYQQSLDQGLQFLIQYYNGEERAKGNILERFSAQQFPDLHSELNLSSLELGDSALYFCASSPLREKTEQFFGPGTRLTVL.

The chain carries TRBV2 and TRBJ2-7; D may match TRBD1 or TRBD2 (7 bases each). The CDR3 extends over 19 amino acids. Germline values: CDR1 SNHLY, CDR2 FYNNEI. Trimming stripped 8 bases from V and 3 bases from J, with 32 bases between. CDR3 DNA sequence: TGTGCCAGCTCAGGGGCTGGGGAGGGGGCCTACCTCTCTATCTACGAGCAGTACTTC. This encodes CASSGAGEGAYLSIYEQYF.

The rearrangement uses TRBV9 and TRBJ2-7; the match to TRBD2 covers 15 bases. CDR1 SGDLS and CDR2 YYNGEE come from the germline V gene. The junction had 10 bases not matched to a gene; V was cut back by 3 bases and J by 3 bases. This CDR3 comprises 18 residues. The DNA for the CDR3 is TGTGCCAGCAGCGCCACGGGACTAGCGGGAGGCCGGCTCTACGAGCAGTACTTC. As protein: CASSATGLAGGRLYEQYF.

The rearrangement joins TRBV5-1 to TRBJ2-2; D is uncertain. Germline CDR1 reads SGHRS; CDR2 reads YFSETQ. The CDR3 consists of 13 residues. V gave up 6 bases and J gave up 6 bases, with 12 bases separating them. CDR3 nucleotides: TGCGCCAGCACGTCGGATTCGGCCGGGGAGCTGTTTTTT. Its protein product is CASTSDSAGELFF.

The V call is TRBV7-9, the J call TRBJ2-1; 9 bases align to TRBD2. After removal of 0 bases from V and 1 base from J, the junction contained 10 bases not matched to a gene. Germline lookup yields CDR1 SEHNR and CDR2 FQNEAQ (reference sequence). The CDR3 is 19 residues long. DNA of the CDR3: TGTGCCAGCAGCTTAGCGAGGGCTAGCGGGGACCTATCCTACAATGAGCAGTTCTTC. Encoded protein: CASSLARASGDLSYNEQFF.

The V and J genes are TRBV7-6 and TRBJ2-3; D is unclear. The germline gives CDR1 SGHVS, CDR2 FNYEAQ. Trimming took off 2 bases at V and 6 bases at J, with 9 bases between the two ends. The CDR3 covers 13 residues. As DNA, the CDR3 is TGTGCCAGCAGCTTAAAAGTAACGGATACGCAGTATTTT. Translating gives CASSLKVTDTQYF.

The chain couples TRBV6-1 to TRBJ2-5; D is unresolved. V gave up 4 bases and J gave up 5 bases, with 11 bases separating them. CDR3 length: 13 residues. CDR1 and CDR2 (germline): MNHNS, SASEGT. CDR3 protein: CASSVEVTETQYF. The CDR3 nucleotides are TGTGCCAGCAGTGTAGAGGTGACGGAGACCCAGTACTTC.

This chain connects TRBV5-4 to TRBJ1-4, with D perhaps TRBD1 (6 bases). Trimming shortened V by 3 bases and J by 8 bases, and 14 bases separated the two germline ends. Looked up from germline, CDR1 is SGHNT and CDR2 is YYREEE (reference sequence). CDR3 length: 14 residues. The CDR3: CASSSGGREEKLFF. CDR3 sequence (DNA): TGTGCCAGCAGCTCTGGGGGGCGCGAGGAAAAACTGTTTTTT.

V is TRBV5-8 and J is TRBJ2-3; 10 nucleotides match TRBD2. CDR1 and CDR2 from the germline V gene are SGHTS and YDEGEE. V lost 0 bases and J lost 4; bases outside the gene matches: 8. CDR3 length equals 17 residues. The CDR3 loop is CASSLDSSGRWADTQYF. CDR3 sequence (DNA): TGTGCCAGCAGCTTGGATTCTAGCGGGAGATGGGCAGATACGCAGTATTTT.

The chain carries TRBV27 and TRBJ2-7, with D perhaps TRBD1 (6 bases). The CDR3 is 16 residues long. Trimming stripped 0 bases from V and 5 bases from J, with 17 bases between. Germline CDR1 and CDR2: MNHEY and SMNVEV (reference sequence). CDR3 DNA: TGTGCCAGCAGTTTATCGCAGGGGTATCGTTCCGACGAGCAGTACTTC. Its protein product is CASSLSQGYRSDEQYF.

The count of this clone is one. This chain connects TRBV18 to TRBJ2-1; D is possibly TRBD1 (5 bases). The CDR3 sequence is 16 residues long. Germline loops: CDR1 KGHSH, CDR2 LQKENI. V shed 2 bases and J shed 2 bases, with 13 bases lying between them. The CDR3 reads CASSPAGIGTYNEQFF. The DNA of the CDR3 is TGTGCCAGCTCACCAGCAGGGATTGGGACCTACAATGAGCAGTTCTTC.

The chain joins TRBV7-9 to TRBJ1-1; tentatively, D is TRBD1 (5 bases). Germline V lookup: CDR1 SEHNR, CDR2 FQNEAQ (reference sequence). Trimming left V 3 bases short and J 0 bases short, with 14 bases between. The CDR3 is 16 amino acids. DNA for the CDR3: TGTGCCAGCAGCTTCCCCGGCAGGGCTATGAACACTGAAGCTTTCTTT. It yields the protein CASSFPGRAMNTEAFF.

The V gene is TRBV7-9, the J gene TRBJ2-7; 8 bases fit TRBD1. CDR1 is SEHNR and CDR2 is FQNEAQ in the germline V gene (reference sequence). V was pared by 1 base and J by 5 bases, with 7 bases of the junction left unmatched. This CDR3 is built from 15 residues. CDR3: CASSLVSGGGDEQYF. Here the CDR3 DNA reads TGTGCCAGCAGCTTAGTTTCAGGGGGCGGCGACGAGCAGTACTTC.

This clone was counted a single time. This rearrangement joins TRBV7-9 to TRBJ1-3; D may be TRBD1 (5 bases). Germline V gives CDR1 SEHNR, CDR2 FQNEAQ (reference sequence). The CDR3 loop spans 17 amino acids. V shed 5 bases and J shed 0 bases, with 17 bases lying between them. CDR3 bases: TGTGCCAGCAGCACCACGCGGGACGTCGGCTCTGGAAACACCATATATTTT. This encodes CASSTTRDVGSGNTIYF.